Below, 20 T cell receptor beta chains from the same sample are listed, as sequenced in a study of control samples from healthy donors and cancer patients. Assay: immunoSEQ multiplex PCR; the TCRdb copy retains only in-frame clones and omits some. The table includes 110,000 or so clones, about nine tenths detected once. The specimen sequenced was blood. The origin of the receptors is a human donor in good health. The donor label of this sample is uncertain.

In this sample, this clone turned up once. The chain has TRBV24-1 and TRBJ2-3, with D possibly being TRBD2 (5 bases). Germline lookup yields CDR1 KGHDR and CDR2 SFDVKD. The CDR3 runs to 14 residues. V gave up 5 bases and J gave up 3 bases, with 11 bases separating them. The CDR3 DNA follows: TGTGCCACCAGTGCCGAGGGTGGGACAGATACGCAGTATTTT. Protein product: CATSAEGGTDTQYF.

The chain recombines TRBV3-1 (or the pseudogene TRBV3-2) with TRBJ2-2; D may be TRBD1 (6 bases). The CDR3 sequence is 15 residues long. Germline V CDR1 and CDR2: LGHDT, YNNKEL (reference sequence). V gave up 4 bases and J gave up 3 bases, with 12 bases separating them. DNA of the CDR3: TGTGCCAGCAGCCCATCGGACAGAGACACCGGGGAGCTGTTTTTT. Protein sequence: CASSPSDRDTGELFF.

The V and J genes are TRBV24-1 and TRBJ2-3; D unresolved. Germline values: CDR1 KGHDR, CDR2 SFDVKD. This CDR3 region has 14 residues. The V end was cut by 3 bases, the J end by 2 bases, with 8 bases between. The CDR3 DNA is TGTGCCACCAGTGATAAAGCTTCCACAGATACGCAGTATTTT. Encoded protein: CATSDKASTDTQYF.

V gene TRBV9 combines with J gene TRBJ1-6; 9 nucleotides line up with TRBD1. CDR3 length: 16 residues. With 0 bases clipped from V and 4 bases from J, the junction kept 2 bases outside the gene matches. Germline-derived CDR1 and CDR2 are SGDLS and YYNGEE. As DNA, the CDR3 is TGTGCCAGCAGCGTAGGGGGGACAGGGTATAATTCACCCCTCCACTTT. Amino acids: CASSVGGTGYNSPLHF. Filled out from reference TRBV9 and TRBJ1-6, the complete variable domain reads DSGVTQTPKHLITATGQRVTLRCSPRSGDLSVYWYQQSLDQGLQFLIQYYNGEERAKGNILERFSAQQFPDLHSELNLSSLELGDSALYFCASSVGGTGYNSPLHFGNGTRLTVT.

In nucleotides, the CDR3 is TGTGCCAGCAGCTTGGAGTGGACAGGGGGCGTTGGCACCTTC. Residues: CASSLEWTGGVGTF. V is TRBV5-6 and J is TRBJ1-2; 11 bases line up with TRBD1. The CDR3 runs to 14 residues. V was pared by 0 bases and J by 13 bases, with 8 bases of the junction left unmatched. CDR1 and CDR2 from the germline V gene are SGHDT and YYEEEE.

This chain joins TRBV19 and TRBJ1-5; D is perhaps TRBD1 (6 bases). Germline V CDR1 and CDR2: LNHDA, SQIVND (reference sequence). This CDR3 is built from 15 residues. Trimming shortened V by 4 bases and J by 6 bases, and 16 bases separated the two germline ends. The CDR3 DNA follows: TGTGCCAGTAGTAGAGGGGGGGGTCGAGGTCAGCCCCAGCATTTT. Translation: CASSRGGGRGQPQHF. The full variable domain, with the rest looked up from reference TRBV19 and TRBJ1-5, is DGGITQSPKYLFRKEGQNVTLSCEQNLNHDAMYWYRQDPGQGLRLIYYSQIVNDFQKGDIAEGYSVSREKKESFPLTVTSAQKNPTAFYLCASSRGGGRGQPQHFGDGTRLSIL.

CDR3 amino acids: CASSLDRGNTEAFF. The CDR3 DNA reads as TGTGCCAGCAGTCTGGACAGGGGAAACACTGAAGCTTTCTTT. J is TRBJ1-1 and V is TRBV6-5; 9 bases are shared with TRBD1. This CDR3 has 14 amino acids. Germline CDR1 is MNHEY and CDR2 is SVGAGI. V shed 5 bases, J shed 2 bases, and the junction held 3 bases outside the gene matches.

The chain employs TRBV29-1 and TRBJ2-3; 9 bases are shared with TRBD1. The germline V gene has CDR1 SQVTM and CDR2 ANQGSEA. Trimming took 7 bases from V and 9 from J; bases not matched to a gene: 17. There are 15 residues in the CDR3. The CDR3 coding sequence is TGCAGCGCCGATACCGGGACAGGGATACAGATAACGCAGTATTTT. It specifies CSADTGTGIQITQYF.

Note on this clone: Other DNA sequences in this specimen translate into the identical CDR3. The V and J genes are TRBV18 and TRBJ1-1; possible D gene TRBD1, 5 bases. The CDR3 has 13 residues. The germline V gene has CDR1 KGHSH and CDR2 LQKENI. Trimming stripped 5 bases from V and 1 base from J, with 8 bases between. CDR3 region: CASSGTQNTEAFF. CDR3 nucleotides: TGTGCCAGCTCAGGGACGCAGAACACTGAAGCTTTCTTT.

The rearrangement links TRBV27 to TRBJ2-1, with D maybe TRBD1 (6 bases). This CDR3 comprises 15 residues. Germline V gene data show CDR1 as MNHEY and CDR2 as SMNVEV (reference sequence). Trimming pared 3 bases from V and 2 bases from J, leaving 11 bases between. CDR3 region: CASSFLGGTYNEQFF. The CDR3 DNA reads as TGTGCCAGCAGTTTTCTAGGGGGTACCTACAATGAGCAGTTCTTC.

The V and J genes are TRBV18 and TRBJ2-5; TRBD2 is a possible D gene (5 bases). V was trimmed by 3 bases and J by 1 base, leaving 15 bases between them. Germline CDR1 and CDR2: KGHSH and LQKENI. This CDR3 spans 16 amino acids. CDR3 coding DNA: TGTGCCAGCTCACCTTTTCCCCTCGGAGGCCAAGAGACCCAGTACTTC. It translates to CASSPFPLGGQETQYF. The variable domain in full, completed from reference TRBV18 and TRBJ2-5, reads NAGVMQNPRHLVRRRGQEARLRCSPMKGHSHVYWYRQLPEEGLKFMVYLQKENIIDESGMPKERFSAEFPKEGPSILRIQQVVRGDSAAYFCASSPFPLGGQETQYFGPGTRLLVL.

The chain has TRBV6-2 or TRBV6-3 and TRBJ2-3; D gene uncertain. V was shortened by 5 bases and J by 2 bases, with 11 bases between the two germline ends. The CDR3 loop spans 14 amino acids. Germline CDR1 MNHEY, CDR2 SVGEGT. The CDR3 spells CASSIFGLTDTQYF. CDR3 sequence (DNA): TGTGCCAGCAGTATTTTTGGCCTCACAGATACGCAGTATTTT.

V gene TRBV24-1 combines with J gene TRBJ1-5, with 7 bases identical to TRBD1. This CDR3 has 16 amino acids. CDR1 and CDR2 from the germline V gene are KGHDR and SFDVKD. The V segment lost 5 bases and the J segment 2 bases; nucleotides outside the gene matches: 8. As DNA, the CDR3 is TGTGCCACCAGTGCTTCGACAGGGTTGGGCAATCAGCCCCAGCATTTT. Translation gives CATSASTGLGNQPQHF.

The CDR3 DNA is TGTGCCAGCAGCCAAGGGGGAATCGGAAACACCATATATTTT. It codes for CASSQGGIGNTIYF. V usage is TRBV11-3 and J usage is TRBJ1-3; tentative D call: TRBD1 (6 bases). Germline values: CDR1 SGHNT, CDR2 YENEEA. V lost 5 bases, J lost 4 bases, and 12 bases lay in between. This CDR3 comprises 14 residues.

The genes are TRBV5-4 and TRBJ2-3; 14 bases are a match to TRBD2. With V trimmed by 4 bases and J by 4 bases, 8 bases remained unmatched. Germline V gene sequence: CDR1 SGHNT, CDR2 YYREEE (reference sequence). The CDR3 runs 17 residues. CDR3: CASSVSGTSGGADTQYF. The CDR3 DNA sequence: TGTGCCAGCAGCGTATCCGGGACTAGCGGGGGCGCAGATACGCAGTATTTT.

The V call is TRBV19, the J call TRBJ1-3, with 7 bases fitting TRBD1. This CDR3 has 16 residues. Trimming at V came to 6 bases and at J to 0 bases, leaving 8 bases not matched to a gene. Germline V gene lookup returns CDR1 LNHDA and CDR2 SQIVND (reference sequence). This chain's CDR3 is CASSAGQASSGNTIYF. The CDR3 bases are TGTGCCAGTAGCGCAGGACAGGCCAGCTCTGGAAACACCATATATTTT.

The rearrangement uses TRBV7-3 and TRBJ1-1, with D possibly being TRBD1 (6 bases). The CDR3 is 15 amino acids. V lost 5 bases and J 6 bases, leaving 19 bases between the germline ends. Germline CDR1 SGHTA, CDR2 FQGTGA. The CDR3 spells CASSPEVQGSPEAFF. Here the CDR3 DNA reads TGTGCCAGCAGCCCGGAGGTACAGGGATCGCCTGAAGCTTTCTTT.

The rearrangement uses TRBV6-2 or TRBV6-3 and TRBJ1-4; no definite D call. The length of the CDR3 is 14 residues. Per germline, CDR1 MNHEY and CDR2 SVGEGT. The germline V and J ends were trimmed by 6 bases and 0 bases, with 8 bases remaining between them. The CDR3 nucleotides read TGTGCCAGCAGCCCGGCGACAACTAATGAAAAACTGTTTTTT. It encodes CASSPATTNEKLFF.

This clone has a single count. This chain uses TRBV6-4 with TRBJ1-2; unclear D gene. Germline V gene lookup returns CDR1 MRHNA and CDR2 SNTAGT. Trimming pared 3 bases from V and 8 bases from J, leaving 16 bases between. The CDR3 sequence is 14 residues long. The CDR3 reads CASSDDPLSGGYTF. The CDR3 nucleotides read TGTGCCAGCAGTGATGACCCCCTCAGTGGCGGCTACACCTTC.

The rearrangement links TRBV19 to TRBJ2-6; no reliable D call. This CDR3 spans 16 amino acids. Germline lookup yields CDR1 LNHDA and CDR2 SQIVND (reference sequence). The V end was cut by 5 bases, the J end by 0 bases, with 11 bases between. The CDR3 coding sequence is TGTGCCAGTAGTCCCCTGGGGTCCTCTGGGGCCAACGTCCTGACTTTC. Translated: CASSPLGSSGANVLTF. The full variable domain, in which reference TRBV19 and TRBJ2-6 provide the parts outside the CDR3, is DGGITQSPKYLFRKEGQNVTLSCEQNLNHDAMYWYRQDPGQGLRLIYYSQIVNDFQKGDIAEGYSVSREKKESFPLTVTSAQKNPTAFYLCASSPLGSSGANVLTFGAGSRLTVL.